The 20 T cell receptor beta chains reported below all come from one sample, sequenced in a study of post-analysis software for immune sequencing data. Unique molecular identifiers tagged the TCR beta cDNA libraries. MiXCR was run by TCRdb on the PCR reads, yielding one entry per CDR3 protein. The sample yields some 690,000 distinct CDR3 sequences, 30% seen once. For these receptors, no antigen is known. Study-wide results and caveats: Compared with controls, patients had more of about 5 TRBV segments, including TRBV5-6, TRBV5-1 and TRBV20-1.

Sequences were obtained from blood. All receptors come from a girl between 10 and 17 years old with multiple sclerosis.

This clonotype was seen more than once but under ten times. The chain has TRBV29-1 and TRBJ2-3; the D call may be TRBD1 or TRBD2 (5 bases each). Trimming stripped 3 bases from V and 1 base from J, with 8 bases between. The CDR3 consists of 13 residues. Germline CDR1 is SQVTM and CDR2 is ANQGSEA. This CDR3 is CSVEGVGTDTQYF. In nucleotides, the CDR3 is TGCAGCGTTGAGGGGGTAGGCACAGATACGCAGTATTTT.

The chain has TRBV27 and TRBJ1-2; 8 bases line up with TRBD1. Germline CDR1 and CDR2: MNHEY and SMNVEV (reference sequence). The CDR3 runs 14 residues. The trim removed 5 bases at V and 8 bases at J, leaving 10 bases unmatched. In DNA, the CDR3 is TGTGCCAGCAGTCCGCGGACAGGGCAGTACGGCTACACCTTC. Translating it yields CASSPRTGQYGYTF.

J is TRBJ2-4 and V is TRBV28; 8 bases match TRBD1. Germline V gene sequence: CDR1 MDHEN, CDR2 SYDVKM. Trimming removed 3 bases from V and 13 bases from J; junction bases left unmatched: 14. The CDR3 has 15 amino acids. CDR3 protein: CASSFGDRPTYKQYF. The CDR3 DNA reads as TGTGCCAGCAGTTTTGGGGACAGGCCGACCTACAAGCAGTACTTC.

The chain links TRBV13 to TRBJ1-4, with D unclear. The ends were cut back, 1 base at V and 8 bases at J, with 8 bases in the middle. Germline V gene lookup returns CDR1 PRHDT and CDR2 FYEKMQ (reference sequence). This CDR3 has 13 amino acids. CDR3 nucleotides: TGTGCCAGCAGCTTAGAGGCGGAGGAAAAACTGTTTTTT. Its protein is CASSLEAEEKLFF.

This clonotype was detected a few times. The genes are TRBV3-1 and TRBJ2-5; D gene uncertain. Per the germline V gene, CDR1 is LGHDT and CDR2 is YNNKEL (reference sequence). The CDR3 length is 14 residues. V was trimmed by 0 bases and J by 2 bases, leaving 7 bases between them. The CDR3 spells CASSQEGWQETQYF. CDR3 sequence (DNA): TGTGCCAGCAGCCAAGAGGGGTGGCAAGAGACCCAGTACTTC.

The chain employs TRBV7-9 and TRBJ2-3; 8 bases are shared with TRBD2. The CDR3 is 17 amino acids. The germline gives CDR1 SEHNR, CDR2 FQNEAQ (reference sequence). V lost 5 bases to trimming and J lost 3 bases; unmatched junction nucleotides: 13. The CDR3 sequence is CASSPAGAGGRTDTQYF. The DNA for the CDR3 is TGTGCCAGCAGCCCAGCCGGCGCGGGAGGTCGTACAGATACGCAGTATTTT.

This clonotype was seen more than once but under ten times. V gene TRBV28 combines with J gene TRBJ1-1; D is unresolved. V lost 7 bases and J lost 1, with 10 bases in between. CDR3 length: 13 residues. The germline CDR1 and CDR2 sequences are MDHEN and SYDVKM. For the CDR3, the DNA is TGTGCCAGCACTCATATGGCGAACACTGAAGCTTTCTTT. It yields the protein CASTHMANTEAFF.

Turning to this clonotype: A clone one base away is much larger, so this may be a read error. This chain links TRBV29-1 with TRBJ2-1, with TRBD2 identical over 13 bases. The CDR3 spans 20 residues. Trimming took 6 bases from V and 5 from J; bases not matched to a gene: 22. Germline-derived CDR1 and CDR2 are SQVTM and ANQGSEA. In DNA form, the CDR3 reads TGCAGCGTCGATCGAGGACTAGCGGGAGTTAGGGGGTTTAAAGACAATGAGCAGTTCTTC. This codes for CSVDRGLAGVRGFKDNEQFF.

In DNA, the CDR3 is TGTGCCAGCAGCCCCACAGGGAGCTCTGGGGCCAACGTCCTGACTTTC. This gives the protein CASSPTGSSGANVLTF. The chain couples TRBV28 to TRBJ2-6, with D perhaps matching TRBD1 (6 bases). Germline CDR1 reads MDHEN; CDR2 reads SYDVKM. The CDR3 covers 16 residues. The V and J ends lost 6 bases and 0 bases respectively, with 12 bases between them.

The rearrangement links TRBV12-3 or TRBV12-4 to TRBJ1-1; D ambiguous. This CDR3 spans 13 amino acids. V shed 1 base and J shed 5 bases, with 8 bases lying between them. CDR3 nucleotides: TGTGCCAGCAGTTTAGACTCGGGGACTGAAGCTTTCTTT. Residues: CASSLDSGTEAFF.

The J gene is TRBJ1-5, the V gene TRBV28; no clear D gene. Germline V gene sequence: CDR1 MDHEN, CDR2 SYDVKM. V was cut by 2 bases and J by 7 bases, with 9 bases left in between. The length of the CDR3 is 13 residues. Here the CDR3 DNA reads TGTGCCAGCAGTTTAGTAAGCGGGCAGCCCCAGCATTTT. This gives the protein CASSLVSGQPQHF.

This clonotype has more than one count but fewer than ten. The chain employs TRBV7-2 and TRBJ2-4; D remains unclear. Trimming cost V 1 base and J 5 bases, with 21 bases left between them. The CDR3 is made up of 18 amino acids. The V gene's germline CDR1 is SGHTA and CDR2 FQGNSA. The CDR3 loop is CASSLVAWPSYEENIQYF. CDR3 nucleotides: TGTGCCAGCAGCTTAGTTGCGTGGCCATCCTACGAAGAAAACATTCAGTACTTC.

The V gene is TRBV5-1, the J gene TRBJ2-7; the match to TRBD2 covers 16 bases. V was clipped by 4 bases and J by 4 bases; unmatched bases: 11. The CDR3 sequence is 18 residues long. Germline CDR1 and CDR2: SGHRS and YFSETQ. CDR3 region: CASSPGTSGRARGYEQYF. The CDR3 DNA reads as TGCGCCAGCAGCCCTGGGACTAGCGGGAGGGCCCGAGGTTACGAGCAGTACTTC.

The CDR3 DNA follows: TGTGCCATCAGTGAGTACAGGGACACTGAAGCTTTCTTT. Encoded protein: CAISEYRDTEAFF. V and J are TRBV10-3 and TRBJ1-1; tentatively, D is TRBD1 (6 bases). Per germline, CDR1 ENHRY and CDR2 SYGVKD. The CDR3 consists of 13 residues. Trimming took off 1 base at V and 3 bases at J, with 6 bases between the two ends.

The CDR3 nucleotides are TGTGCCACGGGGGGTGGGTACACTGAAGCTTTCTTT. This codes for CATGGGYTEAFF. The V and J genes are TRBV6-6 and TRBJ1-1; possibly TRBD1 for D (5 bases). CDR1 and CDR2 from the germline V gene are MNHNY and SVGAGI (reference sequence). CDR3 length: 12 residues. Trimming pared 10 bases from V and 3 bases from J, leaving 12 bases between.

In the case of this clonotype: The conserved phenylalanine or tryptophan normally closing the CDR3 is absent here, so this likely arose from a read error. The genes are TRBV5-1 and TRBJ2-6; 8 bases fit TRBD1. CDR1 and CDR2 (germline): SGHRS, YFSETQ. This CDR3 has 15 amino acids. With V trimmed by 4 bases and J by 0 bases, 0 bases remained unmatched. CDR3 residues: CASSTGGSGANVLTV. The CDR3 region has the DNA TGCGCCAGCAGCACAGGGGGCTCTGGGGCCAACGTCCTGACTGTC.

A note on this clonotype: At one boundary the junction diverges from the germline segment, which might be a read error. The chain recombines TRBV29-1 with TRBJ1-1, with 8 positions matching TRBD1. The CDR3 length is 12 residues. Germline V lookup: CDR1 SQVTM, CDR2 ANQGSEA. The CDR3 DNA reads TGCGGCGTAGGGACAGGTCACACTGAAGCTTTCTTT. This gives the protein CGVGTGHTEAFF.

Only a few counts were recorded for this clonotype. The chain uses TRBV2 and TRBJ2-7; D gene uncertain. CDR3 length: 14 amino acids. V was pared by 6 bases and J by 2 bases, with 14 bases between. The germline V gene has CDR1 SNHLY and CDR2 FYNNEI. The CDR3 DNA is TGTGCCAGCAGCCGGACCCGGAATCCCTACGAGCAGTACTTC. This gives the protein CASSRTRNPYEQYF.

The chain couples TRBV2 to TRBJ1-2, with D tentatively TRBD1 (5 bases). Germline-derived CDR1 and CDR2 are SNHLY and FYNNEI. The V gene lost 7 bases and the J gene lost 2 bases, with 14 bases spanning the gap. The CDR3 consists of 14 residues. Here the CDR3 reads CASIETDPNYGYTF. The CDR3 nucleotides are TGTGCCAGCATAGAGACAGATCCCAACTATGGCTACACCTTC.

V usage is TRBV6-1 and J usage is TRBJ2-4; 7 bases fit TRBD1. J gave up 2 bases and V 8 bases, and 12 bases lay outside the gene matches. CDR1 is MNHNS and CDR2 is SASEGT in the germline V gene. The CDR3 consists of 16 residues. This CDR3 is CASGKSTGSTKNIQYF. CDR3 DNA: TGTGCCAGCGGCAAATCGACAGGGAGCACCAAAAACATTCAGTACTTC.